This note documents a single T cell receptor (beta chain) sequence. Clones were read by immunoSEQ multiplex PCR, and TCRdb kept only the in-frame ones, dropping some. The sample includes about 1.5 million clones, around 98% seen only once; the top ten take roughly 0.45%. Study donors comprised healthy, HIV-negative adults devoid of recent acute infection or vaccination. This sample is drawn from a study of shared clonotypes between healthy human individuals. As for the study in general: Donor ages ranged 18 to 49 years: a couple of women, a few men.

Germline-derived CDR1 and CDR2 are SGHRS and YFSETQ. This CDR3 comprises 13 residues. V was pared by 7 bases and J by 5 bases, with 15 bases between. This receptor was taken from a man aged 30 to 45 in good health. V gene TRBV5-1 combines with J gene TRBJ2-5, with a weak D call TRBD2 (5 bases). The sequencing input was naive CD4+ T cells sorted from blood. Subset specified: CD45RA+ positively selected. CDR3 nucleotides: TGCGCCAGCTACCCCGGGGTAGGGGAGACCCAGTACTTC. This gives the protein CASYPGVGETQYF.